These T cell receptor beta chains were read from a single sample in a study of beta chain features in type 1 diabetes. Assay: immunoSEQ multiplex PCR; the TCRdb copy retains only in-frame clones and omits some. The sample records about 190,000 clones, about 7.9% being singletons. The sequenced sample consisted of central memory CD4+ T cells from blood. These receptors came from a man aged 18 to 29 with type 1 diabetes. Both conserved end residues are part of each CDR3. A D gene is named only where the DNA matches it firmly. Size is omitted from some rows. Given values are once, few, many or a class for expanded clones.

>TRBV2|16|TRBJ2-7|few|NA
CASSEIGTRGVYEQYF
TGTGCCAGCAGTGAAATCGGTACCAGGGGAGTTTACGAGCAGTACTTC
>TRBV5-6|14|TRBJ2-3|once|TRBD1
CASSRQGNTDTQYF
TGTGCCAGCAGCAGACAGGGGAACACAGATACGCAGTATTTT
>TRBV7-6|16|TRBJ1-2|NA|TRBD1
CASIEITGVGDYGYTF
TGTGCCAGCATCGAAATAACAGGGGTTGGAGACTATGGCTACACCTTC
>TRBV28|14|TRBJ2-2|NA|NA
CASTAVLAVGELFF
TGTGCCAGCACCGCCGTACTAGCCGTCGGGGAGCTGTTTTTT
>TRBV4-3|17|TRBJ2-6|NA|NA
CASSQDRRSSGANVLTF
TGCGCCAGCAGCCAAGATCGGCGGAGCTCTGGGGCCAACGTCCTGACTTTC
>TRBV4-1|14|TRBJ1-2|NA|NA
CASSQDGNNYGYTF
TGCGCCAGCAGCCAAGACGGGAATAACTATGGCTACACCTTC
>TRBV5-1|14|TRBJ2-3|NA|NA
CASSLRVGGDTQYF
TGCGCCAGCAGCTTGCGGGTCGGGGGAGATACGCAGTATTTT
>TRBV30|15|TRBJ2-7|few|NA
CAWSVLGLSSYEQYF
TGTGCCTGGAGTGTACTAGGCCTCAGCTCCTACGAGCAGTACTTC
>TRBV9|16|TRBJ2-2|NA|TRBD1
CASSVRTGAGTGELFF
TGTGCCAGCAGCGTTAGGACAGGGGCAGGCACCGGGGAGCTGTTTTTT
>TRBV29-1|11|TRBJ1-6|NA|NA
CSVDSGSPLHF
TGCAGCGTTGATTCCGGTTCACCCCTCCACTTT
>TRBV29-1|11|TRBJ2-7|few|TRBD1
CSVTGGYEQYF
TGCAGCGTTACAGGGGGCTACGAGCAGTACTTC
>TRBV5-4|14|TRBJ2-5|few|TRBD1
CASSLQGAVETQYF
TGTGCCAGCAGTCTCCAGGGGGCGGTGGAGACCCAGTACTTC
>TRBV7-2|17|TRBJ2-5|NA|TRBD2
CASSFLAGGPGQETQYF
TGTGCCAGCAGCTTCCTAGCGGGGGGGCCGGGCCAAGAGACCCAGTACTTC
>TRBV20-1|10|TRBJ1-2|few|NA
CSVGLYGYTF
TGCAGTGTGGGCCTCTATGGCTACACCTTC
>TRBV7-9|12|TRBJ2-5|NA|NA
CASSLRGETQYF
TGTGCCAGCAGCTTAAGGGGGGAGACCCAGTACTTC
>TRBV18|14|TRBJ2-5|few|TRBD1
CASSPQQGEETQYF
TGTGCCAGCTCACCCCAGCAGGGGGAAGAGACCCAGTACTTC
>TRBV11-2|12|TRBJ2-2|few|NA
CASSLDRGELFF
TGTGCCAGCAGCTTAGATCGCGGGGAGCTGTTTTTT
>TRBV11-2|14|TRBJ1-4|NA|NA
CASSPQGRGEKLFF
TGTGCCAGCAGCCCTCAGGGGAGGGGTGAAAAACTGTTTTTT
>TRBV6-6|15|TRBJ2-2|NA|TRBD2
CASSYQAGGPGELFF
TGTGCCAGCAGTTACCAAGCGGGAGGCCCCGGGGAGCTGTTTTTT
>TRBV4-2|15|TRBJ2-1|NA|TRBD2
CASSQTSGPYNEQFF
TGTGCCAGCAGTCAAACTAGCGGGCCCTACAATGAGCAGTTCTTC
>TRBV25-1|14|TRBJ2-7|NA|TRBD2
CASSPHGGTHEQYF
TGTGCCAGCAGCCCCCACGGGGGGACTCACGAGCAGTACTTC
>TRBV7-6|13|TRBJ2-1|NA|TRBD2
CASSLGLAGEQFF
TGTGCCAGCAGCCTAGGACTAGCGGGGGAGCAGTTCTTC
>TRBV15|15|TRBJ2-1|NA|TRBD2
CATSTRTSGRNEQFF
TGTGCCACCAGCACAAGGACTAGCGGGAGAAATGAGCAGTTCTTC